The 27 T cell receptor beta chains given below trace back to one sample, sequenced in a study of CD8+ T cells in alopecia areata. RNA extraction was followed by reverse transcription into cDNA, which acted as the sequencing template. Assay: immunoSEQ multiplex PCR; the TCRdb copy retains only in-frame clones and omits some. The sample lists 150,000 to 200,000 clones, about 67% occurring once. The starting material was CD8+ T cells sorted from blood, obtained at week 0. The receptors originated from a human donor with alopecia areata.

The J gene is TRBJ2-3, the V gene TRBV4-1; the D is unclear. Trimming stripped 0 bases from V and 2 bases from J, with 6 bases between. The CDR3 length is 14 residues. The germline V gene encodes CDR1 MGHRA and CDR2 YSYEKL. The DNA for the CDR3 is TGCGCCAGCAGCCAAGATGGGCCCACAGATACGCAGTATTTT. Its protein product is CASSQDGPTDTQYF.

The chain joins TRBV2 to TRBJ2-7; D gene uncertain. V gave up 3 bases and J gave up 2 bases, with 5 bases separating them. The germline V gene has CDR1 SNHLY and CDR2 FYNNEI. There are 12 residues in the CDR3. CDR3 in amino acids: CASSDSTYEQYF. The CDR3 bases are TGTGCCAGCAGTGACAGTACCTACGAGCAGTACTTC.

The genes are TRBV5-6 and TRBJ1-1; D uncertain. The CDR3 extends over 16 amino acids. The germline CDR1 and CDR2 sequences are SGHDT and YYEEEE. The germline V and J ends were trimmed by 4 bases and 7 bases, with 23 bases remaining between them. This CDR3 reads CASSQERHTPRVEAFF. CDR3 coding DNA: TGTGCCAGCAGCCAAGAACGACACACGCCGCGGGTTGAAGCTTTCTTT.

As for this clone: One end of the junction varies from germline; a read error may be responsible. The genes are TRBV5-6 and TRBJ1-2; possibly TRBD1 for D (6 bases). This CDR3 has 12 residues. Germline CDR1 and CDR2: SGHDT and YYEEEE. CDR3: CASSSGTTRALF. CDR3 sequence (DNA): TGTGCCAGCAGCTCGGGGACAACGCGAGCCCTCTTC.

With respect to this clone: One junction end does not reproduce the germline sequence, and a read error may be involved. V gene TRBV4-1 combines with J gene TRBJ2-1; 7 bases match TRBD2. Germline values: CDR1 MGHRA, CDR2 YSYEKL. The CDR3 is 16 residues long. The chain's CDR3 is CASSFRGGDSYNEQFF. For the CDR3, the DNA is TGTGCCAGCAGCTTTCGCGGGGGTGACTCCTACAATGAGCAGTTCTTC.

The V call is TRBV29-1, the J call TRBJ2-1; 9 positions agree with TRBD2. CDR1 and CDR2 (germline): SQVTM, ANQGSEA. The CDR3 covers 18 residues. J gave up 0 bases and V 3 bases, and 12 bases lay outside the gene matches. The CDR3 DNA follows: TGCAGCGTTGAGTTATGGGGTAGCGGGGGATTCTCCTACAATGAGCAGTTCTTC. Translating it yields CSVELWGSGGFSYNEQFF.

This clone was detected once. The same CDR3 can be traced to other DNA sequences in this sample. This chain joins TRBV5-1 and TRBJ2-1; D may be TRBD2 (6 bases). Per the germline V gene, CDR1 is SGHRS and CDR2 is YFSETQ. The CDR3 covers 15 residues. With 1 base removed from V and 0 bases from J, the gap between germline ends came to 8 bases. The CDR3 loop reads CASSLSGGSYNEQFF. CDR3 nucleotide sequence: TGCGCCAGCAGCTTGTCCGGGGGCTCCTACAATGAGCAGTTCTTC.

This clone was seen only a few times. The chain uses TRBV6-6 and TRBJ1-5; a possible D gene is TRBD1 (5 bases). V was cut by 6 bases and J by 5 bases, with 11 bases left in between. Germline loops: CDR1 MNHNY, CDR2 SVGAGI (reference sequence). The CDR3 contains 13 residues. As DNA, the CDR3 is TGTGCCAGCAGCCCGGGACTTTATCAGCCCCAGCATTTT. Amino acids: CASSPGLYQPQHF.

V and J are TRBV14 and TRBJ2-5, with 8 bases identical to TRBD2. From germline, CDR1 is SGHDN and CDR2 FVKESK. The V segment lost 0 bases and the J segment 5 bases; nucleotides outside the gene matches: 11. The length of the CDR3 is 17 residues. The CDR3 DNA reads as TGTGCCAGCAGCCAAGAAGGTTGGCGGGGGGCCCTGGAGACCCAGTACTTC. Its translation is CASSQEGWRGALETQYF.

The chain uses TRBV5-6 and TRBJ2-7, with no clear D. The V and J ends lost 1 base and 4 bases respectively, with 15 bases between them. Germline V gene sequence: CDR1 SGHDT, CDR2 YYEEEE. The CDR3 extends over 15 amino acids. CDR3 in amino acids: CASSLLANPLYEQYF. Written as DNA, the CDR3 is TGTGCCAGCAGCTTGTTGGCCAACCCACTGTACGAGCAGTACTTC. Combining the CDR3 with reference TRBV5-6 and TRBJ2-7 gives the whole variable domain DAGVTQSPTHLIKTRGQQVTLRCSPKSGHDTVSWYQQALGQGPQFIFQYYEEEERQRGNFPDRFSGHQFPNYSSELNVNALLLGDSALYLCASSLLANPLYEQYFGPGTRLTVT.

The CDR3 loop is CASIRWGQQETQYF. The CDR3 coding sequence is TGTGCCAGCATCCGGTGGGGGCAGCAAGAGACCCAGTACTTC. V is TRBV5-4 and J is TRBJ2-5, with D perhaps matching TRBD1 (6 bases). Trimming stripped 6 bases from V and 2 bases from J, with 14 bases between. The germline CDR1 and CDR2 sequences are SGHNT and YYREEE (reference sequence). The CDR3 is 14 amino acids.

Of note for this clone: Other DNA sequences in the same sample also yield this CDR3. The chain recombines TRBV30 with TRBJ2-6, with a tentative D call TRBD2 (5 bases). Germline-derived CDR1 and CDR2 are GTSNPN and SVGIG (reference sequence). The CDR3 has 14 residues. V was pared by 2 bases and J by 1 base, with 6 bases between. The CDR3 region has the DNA TGTGCCTGGAGTTCGGGGTCTGGGGCCAACGTCCTGACTTTC. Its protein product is CAWSSGSGANVLTF.

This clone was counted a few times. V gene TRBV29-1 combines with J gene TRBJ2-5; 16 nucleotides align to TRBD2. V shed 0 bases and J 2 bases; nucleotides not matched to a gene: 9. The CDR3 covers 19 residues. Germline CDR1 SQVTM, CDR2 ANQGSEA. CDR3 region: CSVEDLGTSGGARQETQYF. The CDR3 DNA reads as TGCAGCGTTGAAGATCTGGGGACTAGCGGGGGGGCGAGGCAAGAGACCCAGTACTTC.

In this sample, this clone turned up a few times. The CDR3 is CASVAETGAGNTIYF. The DNA for the CDR3 is TGTGCCAGTGTCGCCGAGACAGGGGCTGGAAACACCATATATTTT. The chain combines TRBV19 with TRBJ1-3, with TRBD1 matching 8 bases. Germline V gene data show CDR1 as LNHDA and CDR2 as SQIVND (reference sequence). This CDR3 comprises 15 residues. The trim removed 8 bases at V and 2 bases at J, leaving 8 bases unmatched.

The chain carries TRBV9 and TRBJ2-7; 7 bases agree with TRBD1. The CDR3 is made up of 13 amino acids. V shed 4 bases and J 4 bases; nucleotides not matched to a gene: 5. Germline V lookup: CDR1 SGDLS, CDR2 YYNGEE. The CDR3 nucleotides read TGTGCCAGCAGCCCTCCAGGGGGTTACGAGCAGTACTTC. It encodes CASSPPGGYEQYF. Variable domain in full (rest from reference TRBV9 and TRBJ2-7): DSGVTQTPKHLITATGQRVTLRCSPRSGDLSVYWYQQSLDQGLQFLIQYYNGEERAKGNILERFSAQQFPDLHSELNLSSLELGDSALYFCASSPPGGYEQYFGPGTRLTVT.

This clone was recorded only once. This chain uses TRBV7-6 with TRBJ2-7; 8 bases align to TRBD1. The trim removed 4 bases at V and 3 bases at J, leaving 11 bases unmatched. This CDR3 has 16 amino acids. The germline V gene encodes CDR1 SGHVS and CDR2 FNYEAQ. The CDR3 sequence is CASSSDRQTGVYEQYF. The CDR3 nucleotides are TGTGCCAGCAGCTCTGACCGTCAGACAGGGGTCTACGAGCAGTACTTC. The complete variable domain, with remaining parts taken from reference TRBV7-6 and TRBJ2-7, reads GAGVSQSPRYKVTKRGQDVALRCDPISGHVSLYWYRQALGQGPEFLTYFNYEAQQDKSGLPNDRFSAERPEGSISTLTIQRTEQRDSAMYRCASSSDRQTGVYEQYFGPGTRLTVT.

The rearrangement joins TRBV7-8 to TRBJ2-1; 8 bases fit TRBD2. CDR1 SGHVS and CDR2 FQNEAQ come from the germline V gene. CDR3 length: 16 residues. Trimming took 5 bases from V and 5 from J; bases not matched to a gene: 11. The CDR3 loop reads CASSRPSGPINNEQFF. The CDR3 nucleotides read TGTGCCAGCAGCCGACCTAGCGGGCCGATAAACAATGAGCAGTTCTTC.

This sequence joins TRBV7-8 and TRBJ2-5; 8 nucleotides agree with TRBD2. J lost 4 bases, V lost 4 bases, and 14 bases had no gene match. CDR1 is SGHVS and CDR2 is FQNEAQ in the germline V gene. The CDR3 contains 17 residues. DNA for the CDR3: TGTGCCAGCAGCTCCCGGGGAGCGGGGGATTTGTTAGAGACCCAGTACTTC. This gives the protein CASSSRGAGDLLETQYF.

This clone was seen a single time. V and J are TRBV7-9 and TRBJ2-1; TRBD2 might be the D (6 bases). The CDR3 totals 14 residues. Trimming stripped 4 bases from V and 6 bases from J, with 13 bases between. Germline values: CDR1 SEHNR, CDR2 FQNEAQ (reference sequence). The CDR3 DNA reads TGTGCCAGCAGCTCCTACGGGGGTGGCAATGAGCAGTTCTTC. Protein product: CASSSYGGGNEQFF.

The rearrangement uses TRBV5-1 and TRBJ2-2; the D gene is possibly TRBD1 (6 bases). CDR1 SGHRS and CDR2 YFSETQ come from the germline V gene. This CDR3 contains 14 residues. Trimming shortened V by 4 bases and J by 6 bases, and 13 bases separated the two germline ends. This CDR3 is CASSPDRSPGELFF. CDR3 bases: TGCGCCAGCAGCCCCGACAGGAGCCCCGGGGAGCTGTTTTTT.

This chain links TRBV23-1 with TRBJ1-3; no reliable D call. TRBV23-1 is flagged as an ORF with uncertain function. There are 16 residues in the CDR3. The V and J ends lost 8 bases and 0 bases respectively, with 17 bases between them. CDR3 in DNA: TGCGCCAGCCGACCCGGTGCAGGAAACTCTGGAAACACCATATATTTT. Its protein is CASRPGAGNSGNTIYF.

CDR3 amino acids: CAWSWTGLSYEQYF. The DNA of the CDR3 is TGTGCCTGGAGTTGGACAGGTCTATCCTACGAGCAGTACTTC. The chain has TRBV30 and TRBJ2-7, with 7 bases lining up with TRBD1. The V gene's germline CDR1 is GTSNPN and CDR2 SVGIG (reference sequence). J gave up 1 base and V 2 bases, and 5 bases lay outside the gene matches. The CDR3 spans 14 residues. Full variable domain (missing parts from reference TRBV30 and TRBJ2-7): SQTIHQWPATLVQPVGSPLSLECTVEGTSNPNLYWYRQAAGRGLQLLFYSVGIGQISSEVPQNLSASRPQDRQFILSSKKLLLSDSGFYLCAWSWTGLSYEQYFGPGTRLTVT.

The CDR3 sequence: CASSLSGELFF. CDR3 sequence (DNA): TGTGCCAGCAGCTTATCTGGGGAGCTGTTTTTT. The V gene is TRBV7-9, the J gene TRBJ2-2, with no clear D. Germline CDR1 and CDR2: SEHNR and FQNEAQ (reference sequence). There are 11 residues in the CDR3. V lost 2 bases and J lost 8, with 3 bases in between. Using reference TRBV7-9 and TRBJ2-2 for the parts outside the CDR3, the full variable domain is DTGVSQNPRHKITKRGQNVTFRCDPISEHNRLYWYRQTLGQGPEFLTYFQNEAQLEKSRLLSDRFSAERPKGSFSTLEIQRTEQGDSAMYLCASSLSGELFFGEGSRLTVL.

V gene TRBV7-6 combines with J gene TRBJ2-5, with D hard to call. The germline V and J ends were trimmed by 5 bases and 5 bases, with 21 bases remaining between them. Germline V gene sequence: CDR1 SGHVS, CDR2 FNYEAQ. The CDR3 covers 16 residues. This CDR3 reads CASSPPRLGSIETQYF. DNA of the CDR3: TGTGCCAGCAGCCCCCCGAGGTTAGGGTCTATTGAGACCCAGTACTTC.

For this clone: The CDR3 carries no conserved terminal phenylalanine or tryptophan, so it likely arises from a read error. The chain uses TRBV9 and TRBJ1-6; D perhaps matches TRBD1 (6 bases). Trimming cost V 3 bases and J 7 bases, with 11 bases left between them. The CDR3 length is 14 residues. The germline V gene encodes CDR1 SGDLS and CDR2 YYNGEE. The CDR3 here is CASSAQGWNSPLHL. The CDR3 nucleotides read TGTGCCAGCAGCGCACAGGGTTGGAATTCACCCCTCCACCTT.

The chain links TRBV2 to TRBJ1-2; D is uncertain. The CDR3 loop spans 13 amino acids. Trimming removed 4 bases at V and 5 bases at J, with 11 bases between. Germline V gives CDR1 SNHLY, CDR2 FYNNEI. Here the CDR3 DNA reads TGTGCCAGCAGTGGACGGCCCTCATATGGCTACACCTTC. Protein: CASSGRPSYGYTF.

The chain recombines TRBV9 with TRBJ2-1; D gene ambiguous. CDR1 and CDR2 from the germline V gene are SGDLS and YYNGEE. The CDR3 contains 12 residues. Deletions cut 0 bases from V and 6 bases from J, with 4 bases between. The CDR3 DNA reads TGTGCCAGCAGCGTAGTAATCAATGAGCAGTTCTTC. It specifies CASSVVINEQFF. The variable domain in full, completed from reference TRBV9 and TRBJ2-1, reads DSGVTQTPKHLITATGQRVTLRCSPRSGDLSVYWYQQSLDQGLQFLIQYYNGEERAKGNILERFSAQQFPDLHSELNLSSLELGDSALYFCASSVVINEQFFGPGTRLTVL.